This record covers a single T cell receptor (beta chain). The data were taken from a study of early T cells in non-severe SARS-CoV-2 infection. One entry per CDR3 protein results from TCRdb running MiXCR on the 5' RACE reads. The sample lists 25,000 to 35,000 distinct CDR3 sequences, around 7% occurring once. The CDR3 has 13 residues. V lost 6 bases to trimming and J lost 3 bases, with 12 bases between them. This receptor was taken from an adult who was a healthcare worker with PCR-confirmed SARS-CoV-2 infection or an uninfected control (not recorded which). This sequence joins TRBV12-3 or TRBV12-4 and TRBJ2-7; unclear D gene. Material for sequencing was whole blood. The CDR3 spells CASSPDTGYEQYF. The DNA of the CDR3 is TGTGCCAGCAGCCCCGACACCGGCTACGAGCAGTACTTC.